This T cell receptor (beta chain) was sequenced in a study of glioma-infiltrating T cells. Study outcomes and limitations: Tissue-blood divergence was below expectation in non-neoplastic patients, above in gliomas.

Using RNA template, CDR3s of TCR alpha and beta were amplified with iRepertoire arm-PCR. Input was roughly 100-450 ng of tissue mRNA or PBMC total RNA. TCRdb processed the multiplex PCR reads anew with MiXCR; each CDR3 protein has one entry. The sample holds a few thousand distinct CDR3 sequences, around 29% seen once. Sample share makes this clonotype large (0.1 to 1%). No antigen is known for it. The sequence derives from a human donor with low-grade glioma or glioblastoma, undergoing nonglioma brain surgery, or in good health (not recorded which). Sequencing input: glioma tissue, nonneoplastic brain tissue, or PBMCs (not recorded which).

DNA of the CDR3: TGTGCCAGCAGTTTATCCGAGAACACTGAAGCTTTCTTT. It yields the protein CASSLSENTEAFF. The V gene is TRBV28, the J gene TRBJ1-1; D uncertain. The CDR3 loop spans 13 amino acids. V gave up 1 base and J gave up 1 base, with 4 bases separating them. Germline V gene data show CDR1 as MDHEN and CDR2 as SYDVKM.